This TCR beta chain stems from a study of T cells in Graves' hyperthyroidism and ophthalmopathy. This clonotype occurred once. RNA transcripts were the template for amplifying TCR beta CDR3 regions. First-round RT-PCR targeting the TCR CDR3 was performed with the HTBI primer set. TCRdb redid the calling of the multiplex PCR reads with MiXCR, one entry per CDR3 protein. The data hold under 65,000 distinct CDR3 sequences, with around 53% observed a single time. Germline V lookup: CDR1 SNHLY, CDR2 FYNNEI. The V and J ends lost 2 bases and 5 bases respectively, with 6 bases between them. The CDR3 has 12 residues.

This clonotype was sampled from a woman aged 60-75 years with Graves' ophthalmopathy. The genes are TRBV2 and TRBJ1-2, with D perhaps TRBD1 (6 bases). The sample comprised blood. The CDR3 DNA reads TGTGCCAGCAGTGAACAGGGGTATGGCTACACCTTC. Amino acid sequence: CASSEQGYGYTF.